The clone carrying this TCR beta chain was detected ten times or more. Its antigen is undetermined. Attachment of unique molecular identifiers to individual cDNA molecules was performed. TCRdb re-called the 5' RACE reads through MiXCR, storing one row per CDR3 protein. The sample records some 81,000 distinct CDR3 sequences, more than 7.5% being singletons. These data belong to a study of early T cells in non-severe SARS-CoV-2 infection. Turning to the study itself: The input, bulk RNA from unsorted whole blood, was sequenced, and chains were unpaired.

V dropped 3 bases and J dropped 0 bases, with 12 bases sitting between them. The CDR3 spans 15 residues. Germline CDR1 SGHRS, CDR2 YFSETQ. Study conclusions and caveats: VDJdb matches were skewed toward anti-spike CD8 T cell responses.

Specimen: whole blood. The chain carries TRBV5-1 and TRBJ1-1; possibly TRBD1 for D (6 bases). This TCR derives from an adult who was a healthcare worker with PCR-confirmed SARS-CoV-2 infection or an uninfected control (not recorded which). The CDR3 bases are TGCGCCAGCAGCTGGGGGGCGGCGATGAACACTGAAGCTTTCTTT. Its translation: CASSWGAAMNTEAFF.